These T cell receptor beta chains were read from a single sample in a study of beta chain features in type 1 diabetes. Produced via immunoSEQ multiplex PCR; TCRdb's table is partial and in-frame only. The table has about 410,000 clones, 14% seen once. Sequenced: naive CD4+ T cells from blood. These TCRs come from a man aged 25-40 years in good health. CDR3s include the opening cysteine and the closing phenylalanine or tryptophan. The D gene is left open where the match is weak. Clone size is not always given. Where it is, it says once, few, many or a class for expanded clones.

>TRBD1|TRBV7-2|few|TRBJ1-2
TGTGCCAGCAGCTTAGACAGGGGTGGAAGTGGCTACACCTTC
CASSLDRGGSGYTF
>-|TRBV18|-|TRBJ1-1
TGTGCCAGCTCACCCGCGACAGAGAACACTGAAGCTTTCTTT
CASSPATENTEAFF
>-|TRBV29-1|few|TRBJ1-5
TGCAGCGTTGGGGTCGACCGGGGAGAGCCCCAGCATTTT
CSVGVDRGEPQHF
>-|TRBV11-2|-|TRBJ2-5
TGTGCCAGCAGCCAAGGGTTCAGGGAGACCCAGTACTTC
CASSQGFRETQYF
>-|TRBV9|many|TRBJ2-6
TGTGCCAGCAGCCTTCGGCTTGGTGGGGCCAACGTCCTGACTTTC
CASSLRLGGANVLTF
>TRBD1|TRBV9|-|TRBJ2-5
TGTGCCAGCAGCGCGCGACAGGGAGAAGAGACCCAGTACTTC
CASSARQGEETQYF
>TRBD1|TRBV7-9|few|TRBJ1-6
TGTGCCAGTCTGCCGACAGGGAGGAACTCACCCCTCCACTTT
CASLPTGRNSPLHF
>-|TRBV29-1|-|TRBJ2-5
TGCAGCGTTGGTCCCCAAGAGACCCAGTACTTC
CSVGPQETQYF
>-|TRBV4-2|-|TRBJ2-3
TGTGCCAGCAGCCAAGATCTTACCAGAAGCACAGATACGCAGTATTTT
CASSQDLTRSTDTQYF
>TRBD1|TRBV6-5|-|TRBJ2-4
TGTGCCAGCAGACGGAACAGGGGACAAAACATTCAGTACTTC
CASRRNRGQNIQYF
>TRBD2|TRBV19|few|TRBJ2-1
TGTGCCAGTAGTAAAGCGGGAACCTCCTACAATGAGCAGTTCTTC
CASSKAGTSYNEQFF
>-|TRBV6-5|few|TRBJ1-1
TGTGCCAGCAGTGGGGCCTTGGGAATTGACACTGAAGCTTTCTTT
CASSGALGIDTEAFF
>-|TRBV4-3|-|TRBJ2-2
TGCGCCAGCAGCCAAGAAAACACCGGGGAGCTGTTTTTT
CASSQENTGELFF
>-|TRBV7-9|-|TRBJ1-2
TGTGCCAGCAGCTTAGAAGGGGGGGCAGTGCATGGCTACACCTTC
CASSLEGGAVHGYTF
>-|TRBV9|few|TRBJ2-7
TGTGCCAGCAGCGCGAGTAGTCGGCTGGGGCTGGAGCAGTACTTC
CASSASSRLGLEQYF
>-|TRBV7-9|-|TRBJ2-1
TGTGCCAGCAGCTTGTCGACAGGAAACAATGAGCAGTTCTTC
CASSLSTGNNEQFF
>-|TRBV30|few|TRBJ1-5
TGTGCCTGGAGTTCCGGGACAAGCAATCAGCCCCAGCATTTT
CAWSSGTSNQPQHF
>-|TRBV25-1|-|TRBJ1-4
TGTGCCAGCAGTGAACGTCGACGAGATGAAAAACTGTTTTTT
CASSERRRDEKLFF
>-|TRBV9|-|TRBJ2-3
TGTGCCAGCAGCGGAGTTAGGGGGTACACAGATACGCAGTATTTT
CASSGVRGYTDTQYF
>-|TRBV7-9|-|TRBJ2-7
TGTGCCAGCAGCTTAGCGCTTACGGACAGCGGCTCCTACGAGCAGTACTTC
CASSLALTDSGSYEQYF
>-|TRBV20-1|-|TRBJ2-3
TGCAGTGCTGGTCGCACAGATACGCAGTATTTT
CSAGRTDTQYF
>-|TRBV5-1|few|TRBJ2-7
TGCGCCAGCAGCCAACCGGGCCACTACGAGCAGTACTTC
CASSQPGHYEQYF
>-|TRBV4-1|-|TRBJ2-5
TGCGCCAGCAGCCTACAGGGTAGGGAGACCCAGTACTTC
CASSLQGRETQYF
>-|TRBV5-4|-|TRBJ2-3
TGTGCCAGCACGGGGATGAGCACAGATACGCAGTATTTT
CASTGMSTDTQYF
>-|TRBV6-5|-|TRBJ2-3
TGTGCCAGCAGTTACTCGACTGGGACAGATACGCAGTATTTT
CASSYSTGTDTQYF
>-|TRBV30|few|TRBJ1-2
TGTGCCTGGAGTGTACTCGCTTCTGGCTACACCTTC
CAWSVLASGYTF
>-|TRBV18|-|TRBJ2-5
TGTGCCAGCTCACCCATTCCGGTGAGGGAGACCCAGTACTTC
CASSPIPVRETQYF
>-|TRBV30|-|TRBJ2-2
TGTGCCTGGAATTGGCAGGGGACCGGGGAGCTGTTTTTT
CAWNWQGTGELFF
>-|TRBV30|few|TRBJ2-3
TGTGCCTGGAGGAGGGGAGGAGGAGGCACAGATACGCAGTATTTT
CAWRRGGGGTDTQYF
>-|TRBV19|-|TRBJ2-3
TGTGCCAGTAGCGAGAGCACAGATACGCAGTATTTT
CASSESTDTQYF
>TRBD1|TRBV9|few|TRBJ1-5
TGTGCCAGCAGTTCCGACAGGGTGAATCAGCCCCAGCATTTT
CASSSDRVNQPQHF
>-|TRBV5-1|-|TRBJ1-4
TGCGCCAGCAGCCCACTTGCAACTAATGAAAAACTGTTTTTT
CASSPLATNEKLFF
>TRBD2|TRBV5-1|-|TRBJ2-2
TGCGCCAGCAGCTTGAGCGGGGCGAACACCGGGGAGCTGTTTTTT
CASSLSGANTGELFF
>TRBD2|TRBV15|-|TRBJ2-1
TGTGCCACCAGCAGAGTCGTTAGCGGGGGGGCCTTGAAGGGTGAGCAGTTCTTC
CATSRVVSGGALKGEQFF
>-|TRBV2|-|TRBJ2-3
TGTGCCAGCGGCGAACTAGGCACTAGCACAGATACGCAGTATTTT
CASGELGTSTDTQYF
>TRBD1|TRBV9|-|TRBJ1-5
TGTGCCAGCAGCGTAGGCGAGGGGGCCAAAGATCAGCCCCAGCATTTT
CASSVGEGAKDQPQHF